These 14 T cell receptor beta chains share one sample of origin, sequenced in a study of blood T cell repertoires in COVID-19. Method: immunoSEQ multiplex PCR; TCRdb's copy keeps in-frame clones and lacks some. Here the sample spans roughly 290,000 clones, roughly 85% being singletons. Specimen: PBMCs or T cells enriched from blood (not recorded which). These receptors all stem from a man aged 25-45 years who had recovered from COVID-19.

This clone was picked up a small number of times. This rearrangement joins TRBV18 to TRBJ1-4; 7 bases agree with TRBD1. The length of the CDR3 is 16 residues. The germline V gene has CDR1 KGHSH and CDR2 LQKENI. The V gene end was trimmed by 3 bases and the J gene end by 5 bases; junction bases not matched to a gene: 9. The CDR3 region has the DNA TGTGCCAGCTCACCCCTACCGGGACAGCAGAATGAAAAACTGTTTTTT. As protein: CASSPLPGQQNEKLFF.

V gene TRBV10-3 combines with J gene TRBJ1-2; 12 bases align to TRBD1. The CDR3 consists of 15 residues. V lost 3 bases, J lost 6 bases, and 5 bases stayed unmatched. CDR1 is ENHRY, CDR2 SYGVKD, per germline. DNA for the CDR3: TGTGCCATCAGTGAAGGGGACAGGGGGCCTCATGGCTACACCTTC. Translation: CAISEGDRGPHGYTF.

V usage is TRBV6-5 and J usage is TRBJ1-2; D unclear. The germline V gene has CDR1 MNHEY and CDR2 SVGAGI. With 0 bases removed from V and 2 bases from J, the gap between germline ends came to 10 bases. The CDR3 consists of 15 residues. The CDR3 protein is CASSYSLFSNYGYTF. The CDR3 region has the DNA TGTGCCAGCAGTTACTCCCTCTTTTCCAACTATGGCTACACCTTC.

J is TRBJ2-6 and V is TRBV9, with 7 bases aligning to TRBD1. The CDR3 runs to 18 residues. The junction had 10 bases not matched to a gene; V was cut back by 4 bases and J by 0 bases. Germline V gene sequence: CDR1 SGDLS, CDR2 YYNGEE. Here the CDR3 DNA reads TGTGCCAGCAGCCCGCCACCGGGACAGATCTCTGGGGCCAACGTCCTGACTTTC. This gives the protein CASSPPPGQISGANVLTF.

The chain employs TRBV3-1 (or the pseudogene TRBV3-2) and TRBJ2-2; 7 bases map to TRBD1. Trimming removed 4 bases from V and 4 bases from J; junction bases left unmatched: 9. The CDR3 spans 16 residues. CDR1 and CDR2 from the germline V gene are LGHDT and YNNKEL (reference sequence). CDR3 amino acids: CASSPTGSGGTGELFF. CDR3 nucleotides: TGTGCCAGCAGCCCTACGGGGTCAGGGGGCACCGGGGAGCTGTTTTTT.

This chain uses TRBV12-3 or TRBV12-4 with TRBJ1-1, with TRBD1 matching 8 bases. CDR3 size: 13 residues. The trim removed 8 bases at V and 7 bases at J, leaving 9 bases unmatched. The chain's CDR3 is CASVDREGGEAFF. DNA for the CDR3: TGTGCCAGCGTGGACAGGGAAGGTGGTGAAGCTTTCTTT.

The chain joins TRBV5-8 to TRBJ2-3, with a tentative D call TRBD1 (6 bases). The CDR3 totals 15 residues. Germline CDR1 SGHTS, CDR2 YDEGEE. Trimming pared 3 bases from V and 6 bases from J, leaving 17 bases between. CDR3 loop: CASSSGQGMRDTQYF. In DNA, the CDR3 is TGTGCCAGCAGCTCGGGCCAGGGGATGAGGGATACGCAGTATTTT. The full variable domain, rest sourced from reference TRBV5-8 and TRBJ2-3, is EAGVTQSPTHLIKTRGQQATLRCSPISGHTSVYWYQQALGLGLQFLLWYDEGEERNRGNFPPRFSGRQFPNYSSELNVNALELEDSALYLCASSSGQGMRDTQYFGPGTRLTVL.

V and J are TRBV30 and TRBJ2-1, with 10 nucleotides matching TRBD2. V gave up 6 bases and J gave up 4 bases; unmatched junction bases: 9. The germline CDR1 and CDR2 sequences are GTSNPN and SVGIG (reference sequence). The CDR3 loop spans 15 amino acids. The CDR3 sequence: CACLLTSGPYNEQFF. CDR3 sequence (DNA): TGTGCCTGCTTACTGACTAGCGGGCCTTACAATGAGCAGTTCTTC.

The chain links TRBV3-1 (or the pseudogene TRBV3-2) to TRBJ1-2; D call uncertain. The CDR3 length is 11 residues. Trimming took off 4 bases at V and 8 bases at J, with 8 bases between the two ends. Germline loops: CDR1 LGHDT, CDR2 YNNKEL (reference sequence). CDR3: CASSLGEGYTF. Written as DNA, the CDR3 is TGTGCCAGCAGCCTTGGAGAGGGCTACACCTTC.

V and J are TRBV4-3 and TRBJ2-1; 10 bases are a match to TRBD2. Looked up from germline, CDR1 is LGHNA and CDR2 is YSLEER. V was clipped by 0 bases and J by 7 bases; unmatched bases: 6. This CDR3 comprises 16 residues. CDR3 residues: CASSQDNSGGANEQFF. CDR3 bases: TGCGCCAGCAGCCAAGATAACAGCGGGGGGGCGAATGAGCAGTTCTTC.

J is TRBJ2-1 and V is TRBV7-9; possible D gene TRBD1, 6 bases. CDR1 and CDR2 (germline): SEHNR, FQNEAQ (reference sequence). The CDR3 covers 13 residues. Trimming removed 6 bases at V and 4 bases at J, with 10 bases between. DNA of the CDR3: TGTGCCAGCAGGCTAGGGGGATACAATGAGCAGTTCTTC. This sequence encodes CASRLGGYNEQFF.

The V call is TRBV12-3 or TRBV12-4, the J call TRBJ1-2; D remains ambiguous. V gave up 6 bases and J gave up 7 bases, with 15 bases separating them. The length of the CDR3 is 13 residues. CDR3 in DNA: TGTGCCAGCAGCCCTCGACAAGACGGTGGCTACACCTTC. Protein: CASSPRQDGGYTF.

The rearrangement uses TRBV18 and TRBJ2-7, with unresolved D. Germline V gene sequence: CDR1 KGHSH, CDR2 LQKENI. V lost 3 bases and J lost 3, with 12 bases in between. CDR3 length equals 14 residues. The CDR3 region is CASSPSPASYEQYF. The DNA for the CDR3 is TGTGCCAGCTCACCTTCCCCCGCCAGCTACGAGCAGTACTTC. The variable domain in full, with the rest retrieved from reference TRBV18 and TRBJ2-7, is NAGVMQNPRHLVRRRGQEARLRCSPMKGHSHVYWYRQLPEEGLKFMVYLQKENIIDESGMPKERFSAEFPKEGPSILRIQQVVRGDSAAYFCASSPSPASYEQYFGPGTRLTVT.

The CDR3 nucleotides are TGTGCCATCAGTGACTTAACCCGGTCGAACACTGAAGCTTTCTTT. It codes for CAISDLTRSNTEAFF. This chain joins TRBV10-3 and TRBJ1-1, with D uncertain. From germline, CDR1 is ENHRY and CDR2 SYGVKD. This CDR3 contains 15 residues. Trimming cost V 3 bases and J 1 base, with 12 bases left between them.